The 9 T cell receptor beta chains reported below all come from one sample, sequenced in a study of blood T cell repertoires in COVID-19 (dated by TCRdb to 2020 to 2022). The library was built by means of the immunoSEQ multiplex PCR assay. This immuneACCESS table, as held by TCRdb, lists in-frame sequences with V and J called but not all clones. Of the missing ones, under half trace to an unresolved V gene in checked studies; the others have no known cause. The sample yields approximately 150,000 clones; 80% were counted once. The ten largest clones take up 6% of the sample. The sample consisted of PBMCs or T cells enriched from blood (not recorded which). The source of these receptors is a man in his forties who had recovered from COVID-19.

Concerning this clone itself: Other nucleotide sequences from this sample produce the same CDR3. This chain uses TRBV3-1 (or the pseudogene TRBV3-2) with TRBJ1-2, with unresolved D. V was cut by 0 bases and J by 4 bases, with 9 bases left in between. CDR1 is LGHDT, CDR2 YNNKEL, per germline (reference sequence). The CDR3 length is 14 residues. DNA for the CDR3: TGTGCCAGCAGCCAAGAGGCAGGAGGCTATGGCTACACCTTC. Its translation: CASSQEAGGYGYTF.

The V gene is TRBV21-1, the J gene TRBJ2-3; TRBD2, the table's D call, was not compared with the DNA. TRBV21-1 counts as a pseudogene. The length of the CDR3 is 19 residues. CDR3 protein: CASSPTRRASPRSTDTQYF. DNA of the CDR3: TGTGCCAGCAGCCCTACGCGGAGGGCTAGCCCGAGGAGCACAGATACGCAGTATTTT.

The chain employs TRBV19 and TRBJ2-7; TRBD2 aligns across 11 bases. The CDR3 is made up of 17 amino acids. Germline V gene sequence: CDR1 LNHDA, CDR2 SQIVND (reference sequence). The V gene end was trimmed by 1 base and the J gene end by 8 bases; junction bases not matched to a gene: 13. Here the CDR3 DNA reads TGTGCCAGTAGTATAGGGCCCCTAGCGGGGGGTCGGAGGCAGCAGTACTTC. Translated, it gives CASSIGPLAGGRRQQYF.

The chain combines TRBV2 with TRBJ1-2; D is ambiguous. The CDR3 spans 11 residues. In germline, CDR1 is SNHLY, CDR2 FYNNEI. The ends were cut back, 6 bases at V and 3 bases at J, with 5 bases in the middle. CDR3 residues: CASRQDYGYTF. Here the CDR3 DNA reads TGTGCCAGCAGGCAGGACTATGGCTACACCTTC.

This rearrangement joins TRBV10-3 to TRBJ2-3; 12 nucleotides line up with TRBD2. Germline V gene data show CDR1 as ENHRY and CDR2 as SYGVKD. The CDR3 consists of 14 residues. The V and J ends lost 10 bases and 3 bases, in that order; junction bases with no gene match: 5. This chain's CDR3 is CATRLAGETDTQYF. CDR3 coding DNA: TGTGCCACCCGACTAGCGGGGGAGACAGATACGCAGTATTTT.

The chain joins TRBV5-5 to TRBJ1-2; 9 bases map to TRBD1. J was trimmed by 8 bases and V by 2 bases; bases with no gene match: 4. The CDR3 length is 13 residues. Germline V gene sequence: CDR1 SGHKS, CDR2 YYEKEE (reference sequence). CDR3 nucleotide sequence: TGTGCCAGCAGCTTACAGGGGGCGCGAGGCTACACCTTC. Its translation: CASSLQGARGYTF.

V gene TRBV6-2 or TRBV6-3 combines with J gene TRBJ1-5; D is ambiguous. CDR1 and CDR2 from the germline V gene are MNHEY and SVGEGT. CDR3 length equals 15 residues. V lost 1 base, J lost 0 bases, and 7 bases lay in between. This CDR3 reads CASSYWQISNQPQHF. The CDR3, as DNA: TGTGCCAGCAGTTACTGGCAGATTAGCAATCAGCCCCAGCATTTT.

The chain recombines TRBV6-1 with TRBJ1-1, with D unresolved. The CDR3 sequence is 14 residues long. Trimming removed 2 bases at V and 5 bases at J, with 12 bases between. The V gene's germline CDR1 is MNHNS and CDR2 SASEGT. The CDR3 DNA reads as TGTGCCAGCAGTGAAAGAGGGCGGGGAACTGAAGCTTTCTTT. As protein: CASSERGRGTEAFF.

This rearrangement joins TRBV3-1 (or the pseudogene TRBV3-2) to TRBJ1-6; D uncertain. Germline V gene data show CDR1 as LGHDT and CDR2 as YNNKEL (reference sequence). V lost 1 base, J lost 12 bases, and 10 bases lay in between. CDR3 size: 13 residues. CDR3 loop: CASSQATFLPLHF. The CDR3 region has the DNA TGTGCCAGCAGCCAAGCGACATTTTTACCCCTCCACTTT.